These 15 T cell receptor beta chains came from one sample sequenced in a study of T cell changes during pregnancy in multiple sclerosis. Libraries were prepared by immunoSEQ multiplex PCR; TCRdb keeps only in-frame clonotypes and omits some of them. This table has roughly 99,000 clones, 80% to 95% appearing once. Specimen: peripheral blood, collected in the third trimester of pregnancy. These receptors all come from a female donor in good health, enrolled as a control in a pregnancy study.

This chain links TRBV5-1 with TRBJ2-5, with 11 bases identical to TRBD2. The trim removed 0 bases at V and 5 bases at J, leaving 12 bases unmatched. The CDR3 is 18 amino acids. Germline CDR1 SGHRS, CDR2 YFSETQ. The CDR3 loop reads CASSLVTSGGPGQETQYF. DNA for the CDR3: TGCGCCAGCAGCTTGGTTACTAGCGGGGGCCCCGGTCAGGAGACCCAGTACTTC.

The CDR3 loop reads CASSFPLGQNYGYTF. The CDR3 DNA follows: TGTGCCAGCAGCTTTCCTTTAGGACAGAACTATGGCTACACCTTC. The V and J genes are TRBV11-2 and TRBJ1-2, with D tentatively TRBD1 (6 bases). V was trimmed by 3 bases and J by 2 bases, leaving 13 bases between them. The CDR3 runs 15 residues. CDR1 is SGHAT and CDR2 is FQNNGV in the germline V gene.

The rearrangement links TRBV5-5 to TRBJ1-1, with 11 bases lining up with TRBD1. This CDR3 spans 16 amino acids. V lost 4 bases and J lost 4; bases outside the gene matches: 9. Germline CDR1 SGHKS, CDR2 YYEKEE (reference sequence). CDR3 sequence (DNA): TGTGCCAGCAGCCCAACGGACAGGGGGCTTGGCACTGAAGCTTTCTTT. Protein sequence: CASSPTDRGLGTEAFF.

The genes are TRBV28 and TRBJ2-1; perhaps TRBD2 as D (6 bases). This CDR3 comprises 15 residues. Germline CDR1 MDHEN, CDR2 SYDVKM. V lost 0 bases and J lost 1, with 7 bases in between. CDR3 sequence: CASSLWGGSYNEQFF. DNA of the CDR3: TGTGCCAGCAGTTTATGGGGGGGTTCCTACAATGAGCAGTTCTTC.

The gene calls are TRBV7-9 and TRBJ1-2, with a tentative D call TRBD1 (6 bases). The CDR3 sequence is 15 residues long. The germline V gene has CDR1 SEHNR and CDR2 FQNEAQ (reference sequence). With 5 bases removed from V and 0 bases from J, the gap between germline ends came to 13 bases. CDR3 in amino acids: CASSLGAAANYGYTF. CDR3 nucleotide sequence: TGTGCCAGCAGCCTGGGGGCAGCCGCTAACTATGGCTACACCTTC.

This chain joins TRBV19 and TRBJ2-5; TRBD1 aligns across 10 bases. This CDR3 contains 16 residues. Germline V CDR1 and CDR2: LNHDA, SQIVND (reference sequence). The ends lost 4 bases at V and 4 bases at J; junction bases unmatched: 9. CDR3 loop: CASSSTTGTGAETQYF. CDR3 coding DNA: TGTGCCAGTAGTAGCACGACGGGGACAGGGGCAGAGACCCAGTACTTC.

The chain couples TRBV9 to TRBJ1-5; 9 bases agree with TRBD1. V trimming: 4 bases; J trimming: 5 bases; junction bases outside the gene matches: 7. CDR1 is SGDLS, CDR2 YYNGEE, per germline. The CDR3 is 15 amino acids. The CDR3 is CASSPGTGNHQPQHF. Written as DNA, the CDR3 is TGTGCCAGCAGCCCCGGGACAGGGAATCATCAGCCCCAGCATTTT.

This clone was detected once. This CDR3 is CASSATTGGRNTGELFF. The CDR3 DNA reads TGTGCCAGTAGTGCAACGACAGGGGGCCGGAACACCGGGGAGCTGTTTTTT. This chain joins TRBV19 and TRBJ2-2; 10 bases match TRBD1. Germline trimming cut 5 bases from V and 1 base from J; bases unmatched to any gene: 7. This CDR3 has 17 residues. CDR1 LNHDA and CDR2 SQIVND come from the germline V gene (reference sequence).

This clone was seen only once. The chain employs TRBV27 and TRBJ1-4, with 7 bases matching TRBD1. In germline, CDR1 is MNHEY, CDR2 SMNVEV (reference sequence). V shed 7 bases, J shed 8 bases, and the junction held 7 bases outside the gene matches. This CDR3 is 13 amino acids long. CDR3 nucleotides: TGTGCCAGCACAACAGGGGCCCGGGAAAAACTGTTTTTT. It is translated as CASTTGAREKLFF.

The chain links TRBV29-1 to TRBJ2-3, with a possible D match to TRBD2 (6 bases). The CDR3 sequence is 13 residues long. V was cut by 7 bases and J by 3 bases, with 14 bases left in between. In germline, CDR1 is SQVTM, CDR2 ANQGSEA. CDR3 region: CSGGTGGTDTQYF. The CDR3 bases are TGCAGCGGTGGGACTGGTGGTACAGATACGCAGTATTTT.

The rearrangement joins TRBV4-2 to TRBJ2-2; 8 bases are shared with TRBD1. V lost 1 base, J lost 4 bases, and 11 bases stayed unmatched. This CDR3 spans 18 amino acids. Looked up from germline, CDR1 is LGHNA and CDR2 is YNFKEQ. CDR3 amino acids: CASSQALFGTGSTGELFF. The CDR3 DNA is TGTGCCAGCAGCCAAGCCCTATTCGGGACAGGCAGCACCGGGGAGCTGTTTTTT.

V gene TRBV7-2 combines with J gene TRBJ1-4, with D perhaps TRBD1 (5 bases). Trimming took off 2 bases at V and 7 bases at J, with 14 bases between the two ends. The CDR3 contains 15 residues. Germline V gives CDR1 SGHTA, CDR2 FQGNSA. Here the CDR3 DNA reads TGTGCCAGCAGCTTACTGGCAGGGTATGGTGAAAAACTGTTTTTT. Translated, it gives CASSLLAGYGEKLFF.

V and J are TRBV4-3 and TRBJ2-7, with TRBD1 matching over 7 bases. The CDR3 covers 14 residues. J gave up 2 bases and V 3 bases, and 4 bases lay outside the gene matches. From germline, CDR1 is LGHNA and CDR2 YSLEER. CDR3 DNA: TGCGCCAGCAGCCATTCCCAGGGGGCCTACGAGCAGTACTTC. This encodes CASSHSQGAYEQYF.

The V call is TRBV10-1, the J call TRBJ1-5; D gene unclear. The V end was cut by 5 bases, the J end by 1 base, with 9 bases between. CDR1 is WNHNN and CDR2 is SYGVQD in the germline V gene (reference sequence). The CDR3 spans 14 residues. CDR3 sequence reads: CASSQFMSNQPQHF. CDR3 DNA sequence: TGCGCCAGCAGTCAGTTTATGAGCAATCAGCCCCAGCATTTT.

The rearrangement joins TRBV9 to TRBJ1-1; TRBD1 agrees at 8 bases. V lost 4 bases and J lost 6; bases outside the gene matches: 8. The CDR3 consists of 14 residues. CDR1 is SGDLS, CDR2 YYNGEE, per germline. The CDR3 protein is CASSQQGERAEAFF. DNA for the CDR3: TGTGCCAGCAGCCAACAGGGGGAAAGGGCTGAAGCTTTCTTT.